The present T cell receptor (beta chain) was sequenced within a study of T cells in Graves' hyperthyroidism and ophthalmopathy. About the study: Peripheral blood was taken when the disease was first diagnosed, before any treatment began.

This clonotype was detected only once. The antigen is not known. Relative to the germline gene, one junction end is altered; a read error may explain this. This CDR3 has 15 residues. Germline CDR1 is SNHLY and CDR2 is FYNNEI. Amplification targeted TCR beta CDR3 regions from RNA transcripts. The study used the HTBI primer set for a first-round RT-PCR of the TCR CDR3. TCRdb independently ran MiXCR on the multiplex PCR reads; one entry per CDR3 protein. The sample consists of about 700,000 distinct CDR3 sequences, 11% to 15% of them appearing once. Study-wide points: Stable hyperthyroidism was told apart from ophthalmopathy by a model built on 13 V-J features. Ophthalmopathy onset followed model prediction by a median around 6.9 months.

The sample comprised blood. V and J are TRBV2 and TRBJ1-5; no clear D gene. The source of this sequence is a woman under 30 with Graves' hyperthyroidism. CDR3 nucleotides: TGTGCCAGCGGTGAAGACCGGACTGAAGATCAGCCCCAGCATTTT. Protein product: CASGEDRTEDQPQHF.